This TCR beta chain was recovered during a study of metastatic and nonmetastatic thyroid tumors. V lost 1 base, J lost 6 bases, and 6 bases lay in between. Germline V lookup: CDR1 SGHNT, CDR2 YYREEE (reference sequence). The CDR3 is 12 residues long. This clone was counted ten times or more. This clone may be a read error of a much larger clone one base away. Other DNA variants within this sample encode the same CDR3. TCRdb ran MiXCR on the PCR reads. The sample contains 40,000 to 45,000 clones, about 3.2% of which appear only once. Thyroid surgery had not been preceded by any treatment in any patient. Material: blood. The source of this sequence is a female donor with papillary thyroid cancer or a benign thyroid nodule (not recorded which). Some clones in this sample may be carry-over from other donors' samples. The rearrangement uses TRBV5-4 and TRBJ2-3; D remains ambiguous. The CDR3 DNA sequence: TGTGCCAGCAGCTTGCTGACGGATACGCAGTATTTT. Its protein product is CASSLLTDTQYF.